Below are 19 T cell receptor beta chains sequenced from a single sample in a study of cytomegalovirus exposure and HLA in healthy donors (dated by TCRdb to about 2017). Receptor libraries were prepared by the immunoSEQ multiplex PCR assay. TCRdb holds this immuneACCESS table with in-frame rearrangements only. Some clones are missing; in checked studies, unresolved V genes explain under half, and the rest has no known cause. A total of about 110,000 clones appear in this sample, approximately 89% of them only once. The biggest ten clones account for over 1.5% of the sample. Source material: PBMCs. Source of these receptors: a woman between 18 and 30 years old in good health and CMV-seronegative.

This clone was observed once. The V call is TRBV27, the J call TRBJ1-1, with 11 bases fitting TRBD1. The CDR3 consists of 15 residues. V lost 3 bases to trimming and J lost 2 bases; unmatched junction nucleotides: 2. Germline CDR1 and CDR2: MNHEY and SMNVEV (reference sequence). This chain's CDR3 is CASSLGQGGNTEAFF. CDR3 sequence (DNA): TGTGCCAGCAGTTTGGGACAGGGGGGAAACACTGAAGCTTTCTTT.

The chain has TRBV9 and TRBJ2-1; 10 bases line up with TRBD1. Unmatched junction bases numbered 4, after V lost 2 bases and J lost 5 bases. Germline V gene lookup returns CDR1 SGDLS and CDR2 YYNGEE. The CDR3 is made up of 15 amino acids. CDR3 nucleotides: TGTGCCAGCAGCGTTGGACAGGGGGTTGACAATGAGCAGTTCTTC. Translation: CASSVGQGVDNEQFF.

This chain uses TRBV28 with TRBJ1-2; 7 positions agree with TRBD1. The junction had 12 bases not matched to a gene; V was cut back by 8 bases and J by 3 bases. Germline CDR1 reads MDHEN; CDR2 reads SYDVKM. There are 15 residues in the CDR3. The CDR3 here is CASYSRLQGDYGYTF. In DNA, the CDR3 is TGTGCCAGCTATTCCCGTCTCCAGGGGGACTATGGCTACACCTTC.

This chain uses TRBV28 with TRBJ2-2, with D possibly TRBD1 on 6 matching bases. V lost 6 bases, J lost 0 bases, and 11 bases lay in between. The CDR3 has 15 amino acids. Germline lookup yields CDR1 MDHEN and CDR2 SYDVKM. Here the CDR3 reads CASRSQGPNTGELFF. CDR3 bases: TGTGCCAGCAGGTCACAGGGCCCGAACACCGGGGAGCTGTTTTTT.

The chain joins TRBV5-1 to TRBJ2-2; 9 bases agree with TRBD1. Germline-derived CDR1 and CDR2 are SGHRS and YFSETQ. The V and J ends lost 2 bases and 3 bases, in that order; junction bases with no gene match: 2. The CDR3 is made up of 15 amino acids. CDR3 DNA sequence: TGCGCCAGCAGCTTACAGGGGGCGCACACCGGGGAGCTGTTTTTT. Translation: CASSLQGAHTGELFF.

The CDR3 here is CASSLGGRVRNEQFF. CDR3 nucleotides: TGTGCCAGCAGCTTGGGCGGCAGGGTGAGAAATGAGCAGTTCTTC. J is TRBJ2-1 and V is TRBV5-6, with D possibly TRBD1 on 5 matching bases. This CDR3 is 15 amino acids long. Germline V CDR1 and CDR2: SGHDT, YYEEEE. Trimming removed 0 bases from V and 7 bases from J, with 14 bases in between.

The chain is built from TRBV6-1 and TRBJ2-5; maybe TRBD1 (6 bases). Between the trimmed V and J ends, which lost 2 bases and 6 bases, there was a span of 22 bases. The CDR3 length is 17 residues. Germline lookup yields CDR1 MNHNS and CDR2 SASEGT. CDR3 amino acids: CASSEPGTRQVSKTQYF. As DNA, the CDR3 is TGTGCCAGCAGTGAACCAGGAACTCGACAGGTCTCGAAGACCCAGTACTTC.

As DNA, the CDR3 is TGTGCCAGCAGCTTAGGAGGGACAGTCGGGTTGTCCTACGAGCAGTACTTC. It specifies CASSLGGTVGLSYEQYF. This chain links TRBV5-4 with TRBJ2-7, with a possible D match to TRBD1 (7 bases). This CDR3 spans 17 amino acids. The germline gives CDR1 SGHNT, CDR2 YYREEE (reference sequence). V lost 2 bases, J lost 1 base, and 19 bases lay in between.

This chain connects TRBV9 to TRBJ1-3; D gene unclear. Trimming cost V 3 bases and J 7 bases, with 17 bases left between them. The CDR3 runs to 15 residues. Germline V gives CDR1 SGDLS, CDR2 YYNGEE. The CDR3 here is CASSAAPDSTNTIYF. For the CDR3, the DNA is TGTGCCAGCAGCGCTGCCCCCGACTCCACCAACACCATATATTTT.

The chain's CDR3 is CASSLSGGGGTDTQYF. In nucleotides, the CDR3 is TGTGCCAGCAGTTTATCGGGAGGAGGGGGCACAGATACGCAGTATTTT. The chain recombines TRBV27 with TRBJ2-3, with D possibly being TRBD2 (6 bases). Trimming removed 0 bases at V and 1 base at J, with 11 bases between. Germline-derived CDR1 and CDR2 are MNHEY and SMNVEV (reference sequence). The CDR3 covers 16 residues.

This clone is a singleton in its sample. The chain is built from TRBV5-6 and TRBJ1-2; D remains ambiguous. V lost 4 bases and J 11 bases, leaving 15 bases between the germline ends. The CDR3 is 12 residues long. From germline, CDR1 is SGHDT and CDR2 YYEEEE. The CDR3 region is CASSRSDGKYTF. In DNA, the CDR3 is TGTGCCAGCAGCCGCTCAGACGGGAAGTACACCTTC.

The chain has TRBV7-9 and TRBJ2-1; possible D gene TRBD2, 6 bases. Trimming removed 3 bases from V and 8 bases from J, with 14 bases in between. The CDR3 sequence is 14 residues long. The V gene's germline CDR1 is SEHNR and CDR2 FQNEAQ (reference sequence). Here the CDR3 reads CASSFTSREDEQFF. For the CDR3, the DNA is TGTGCCAGCAGCTTCACCTCCAGGGAGGATGAGCAGTTCTTC.

The chain uses TRBV10-3 and TRBJ2-1; the match to TRBD2 covers 14 bases. V shed 6 bases and J 12 bases; nucleotides not matched to a gene: 10. Germline lookup yields CDR1 ENHRY and CDR2 SYGVKD. This CDR3 is built from 15 residues. The DNA of the CDR3 is TGTGCCATCAGCCAAGGACTAGCGGGGGGCGCGGGGCAGTTCTTC. It encodes CAISQGLAGGAGQFF.

A few counts support this clone. At one end, the junction sequence differs from germline, possibly due to a read error. This CDR3 is CASSQGRAGRASF. The CDR3 DNA follows: TGCGCCAGCAGCCAAGGTCGGGCAGGGAGGGCCTCCTTC. V gene TRBV4-1 combines with J gene TRBJ2-7; 7 bases line up with TRBD2. The CDR3 totals 13 residues. Germline V lookup: CDR1 MGHRA, CDR2 YSYEKL.

The V and J genes are TRBV7-8 and TRBJ2-4, with D perhaps TRBD1 (6 bases). Germline V gene sequence: CDR1 SGHVS, CDR2 FQNEAQ. The CDR3 has 14 amino acids. Trimming stripped 3 bases from V and 1 base from J, with 7 bases between. CDR3 region: CASSFGQAKNIQYF. CDR3 bases: TGTGCCAGCAGCTTCGGACAGGCCAAAAACATTCAGTACTTC.

This chain connects TRBV11-2 to TRBJ2-1, with D tentatively TRBD2 (6 bases). The V and J ends lost 1 base and 6 bases respectively, with 19 bases between them. Germline values: CDR1 SGHAT, CDR2 FQNNGV. CDR3 length equals 17 residues. This CDR3 reads CASSLAASVQQPNEQFF. The CDR3 nucleotides read TGTGCCAGCAGCTTAGCGGCTAGCGTACAGCAGCCCAATGAGCAGTTCTTC.

The chain couples TRBV28 to TRBJ2-1, with TRBD1 matching over 10 bases. This CDR3 region has 15 residues. V dropped 2 bases and J dropped 6; count of bases not matched to a gene: 4. Germline V CDR1 and CDR2: MDHEN, SYDVKM. The CDR3 sequence: CASSLGDRGLNEQFF. In nucleotides, the CDR3 is TGTGCCAGCAGTTTAGGAGACAGGGGGCTCAATGAGCAGTTCTTC.

The chain links TRBV27 to TRBJ2-5; a weak D match, TRBD2 (5 bases). Germline CDR1 is MNHEY and CDR2 is SMNVEV (reference sequence). Deletions cut 2 bases from V and 4 bases from J, with 11 bases between. There are 14 residues in the CDR3. The CDR3 loop reads CASSLVGAGETQYF. CDR3 coding DNA: TGTGCCAGCAGTTTAGTAGGTGCGGGAGAGACCCAGTACTTC.

The rearrangement uses TRBV5-8 and TRBJ2-3; 7 bases align to TRBD1. The CDR3 is 14 amino acids. Germline CDR1 SGHTS, CDR2 YDEGEE. V lost 4 bases to trimming and J lost 2 bases; unmatched junction nucleotides: 4. In DNA form, the CDR3 reads TGTGCCAGCAGCCCGGGACAGTTCACAGATACGCAGTATTTT. Its protein is CASSPGQFTDTQYF.